The clone carrying this T cell receptor beta chain was seen once. Assay: immunoSEQ multiplex PCR; the TCRdb copy retains only in-frame clones and omits some. The data contain 60,000 to 95,000 clones, around nine tenths of them singletons. This entry is derived from a study of T cell changes during pregnancy in multiple sclerosis. The TCR sequence derives from a female donor with multiple sclerosis, enrolled in a pregnancy study. This specimen consisted of CD4+ T cells from peripheral blood mononuclear cells, obtained before pregnancy.

Here the CDR3 reads CASSLWGSSYEQYF. CDR3 nucleotides: TGTGCCAGCAGCTTATGGGGCAGCTCCTACGAGCAGTACTTC. The chain recombines TRBV7-9 with TRBJ2-7, with D possibly being TRBD1 (5 bases). This CDR3 comprises 14 residues. Germline assignment: CDR1 SEHNR and CDR2 FQNEAQ (reference sequence). Trimming shortened V by 2 bases and J by 0 bases, and 8 bases separated the two germline ends.